This entry describes one T cell receptor beta chain. These data belong to a study of blood T cells in healthy people across ages. Through a sample-barcoded 5' primer and a J-beta primer mix, a second PCR was run for 7 to 11 cycles. Via MiXCR, TCRdb re-called the 5' RACE reads, giving one row per CDR3 protein. The sample consists of more than 500,000 distinct CDR3 sequences, about 25% of them appearing once. V shed 6 bases and J 5 bases; nucleotides not matched to a gene: 7. The length of the CDR3 is 14 residues. The germline V gene encodes CDR1 MNHEY and CDR2 SVGAGI. These same data were also listed under a study on T cells of mothers and their children.

The source material was blood. The rearrangement joins TRBV6-5 to TRBJ1-1; 9 nucleotides line up with TRBD1. This receptor was taken from a boy aged 2 to 10 in good health. CDR3 residues: CASSLGTGITEAFF. CDR3 sequence (DNA): TGTGCCAGCAGCCTCGGGACAGGGATAACTGAAGCTTTCTTT.